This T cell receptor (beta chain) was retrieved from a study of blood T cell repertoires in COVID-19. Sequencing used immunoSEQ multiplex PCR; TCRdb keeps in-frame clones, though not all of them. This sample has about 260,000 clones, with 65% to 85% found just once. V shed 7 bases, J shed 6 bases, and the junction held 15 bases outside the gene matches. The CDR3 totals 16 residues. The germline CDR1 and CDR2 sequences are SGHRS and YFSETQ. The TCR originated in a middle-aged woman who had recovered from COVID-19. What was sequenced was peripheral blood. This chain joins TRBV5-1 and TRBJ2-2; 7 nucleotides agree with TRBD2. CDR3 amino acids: CASSPGGGRISGELFF. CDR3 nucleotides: TGCGCCAGCTCCCCGGGGGGAGGGCGCATCTCCGGGGAGCTGTTTTTT.